The sequence of this T cell receptor (beta chain) was determined in a study of blood T cell repertoires in COVID-19. About the research overall: Nucleic acid was either cDNA or gDNA, and it came from T cells, B-cell-depleted T cells, or PBMCs.

The trim removed 1 base at V and 2 bases at J, leaving 0 bases unmatched. The CDR3 spans 14 residues. Germline-derived CDR1 and CDR2 are SGHDT and YYEEEE. Libraries were prepared by immunoSEQ multiplex PCR; TCRdb keeps only in-frame clonotypes and omits some of them. The table includes about 220,000 clones, roughly 84% detected once. The specimen sequenced was peripheral blood. The receptor comes from a man aged 50-60 years who had recovered from COVID-19. The rearrangement links TRBV5-6 to TRBJ2-7, with TRBD2 matching over 10 bases. CDR3 coding DNA: TGTGCCAGCAGCTTGACTAGCGGGACCTACGAGCAGTACTTC. It specifies CASSLTSGTYEQYF.